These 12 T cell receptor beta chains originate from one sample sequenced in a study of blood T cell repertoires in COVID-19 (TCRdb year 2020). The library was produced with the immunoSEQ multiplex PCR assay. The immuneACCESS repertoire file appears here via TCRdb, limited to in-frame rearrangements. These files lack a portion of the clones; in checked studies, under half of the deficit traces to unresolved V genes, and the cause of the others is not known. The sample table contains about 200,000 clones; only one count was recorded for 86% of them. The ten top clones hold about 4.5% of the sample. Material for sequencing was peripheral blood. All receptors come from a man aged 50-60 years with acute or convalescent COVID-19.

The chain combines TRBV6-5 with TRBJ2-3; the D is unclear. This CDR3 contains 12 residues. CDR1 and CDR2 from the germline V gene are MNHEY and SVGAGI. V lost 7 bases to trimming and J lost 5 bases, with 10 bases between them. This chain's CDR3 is CASKLEGDTQYF. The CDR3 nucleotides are TGTGCCAGCAAGCTAGAAGGAGATACGCAGTATTTT.

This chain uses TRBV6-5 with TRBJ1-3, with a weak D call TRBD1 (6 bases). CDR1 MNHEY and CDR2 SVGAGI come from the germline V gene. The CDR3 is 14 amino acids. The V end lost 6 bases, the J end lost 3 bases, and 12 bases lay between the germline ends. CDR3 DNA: TGTGCCAGCAGGGACAGTTTAAATGGAAACACCATATATTTT. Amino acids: CASRDSLNGNTIYF.

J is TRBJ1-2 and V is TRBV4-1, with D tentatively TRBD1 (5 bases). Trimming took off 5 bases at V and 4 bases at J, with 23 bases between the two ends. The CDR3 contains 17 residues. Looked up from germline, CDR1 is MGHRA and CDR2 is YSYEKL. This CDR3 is CASSSRTGDAETYGYTF. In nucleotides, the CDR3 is TGCGCCAGCAGCTCGCGAACGGGGGATGCAGAGACCTATGGCTACACCTTC.

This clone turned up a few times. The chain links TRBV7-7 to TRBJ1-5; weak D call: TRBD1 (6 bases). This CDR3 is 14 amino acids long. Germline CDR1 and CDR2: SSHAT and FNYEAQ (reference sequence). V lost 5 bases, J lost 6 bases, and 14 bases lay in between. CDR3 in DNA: TGTGCCAGCAGCCTCATTTCCAGGGGTCAGCCCCAGCATTTT. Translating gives CASSLISRGQPQHF.

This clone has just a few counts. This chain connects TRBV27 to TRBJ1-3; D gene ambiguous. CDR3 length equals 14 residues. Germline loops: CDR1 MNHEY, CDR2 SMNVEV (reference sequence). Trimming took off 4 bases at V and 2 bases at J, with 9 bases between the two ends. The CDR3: CASSSVSAGNTIYF. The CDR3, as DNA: TGTGCCAGCAGTTCGGTATCCGCTGGAAACACCATATATTTT.

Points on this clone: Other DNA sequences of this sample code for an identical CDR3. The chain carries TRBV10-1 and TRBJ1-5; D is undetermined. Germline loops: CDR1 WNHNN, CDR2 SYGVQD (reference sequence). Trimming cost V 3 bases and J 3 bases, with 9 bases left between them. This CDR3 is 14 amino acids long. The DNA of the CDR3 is TGCGCCAGCAGTGAAGCGGGAATCAATCAGCCCCAGCATTTT. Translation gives CASSEAGINQPQHF.

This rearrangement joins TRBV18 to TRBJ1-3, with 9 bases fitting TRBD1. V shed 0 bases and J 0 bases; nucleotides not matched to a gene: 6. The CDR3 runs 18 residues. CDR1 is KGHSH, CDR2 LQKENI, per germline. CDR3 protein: CASSPPSQGALSGNTIYF. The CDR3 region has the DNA TGTGCCAGCTCACCACCGTCACAGGGGGCACTCTCTGGAAACACCATATATTTT.

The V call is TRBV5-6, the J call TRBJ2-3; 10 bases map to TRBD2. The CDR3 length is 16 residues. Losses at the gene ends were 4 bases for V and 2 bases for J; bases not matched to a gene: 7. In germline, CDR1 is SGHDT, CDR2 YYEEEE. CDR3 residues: CASSTVAGGLTDTQYF. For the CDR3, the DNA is TGTGCCAGCAGCACGGTAGCGGGGGGCCTCACAGATACGCAGTATTTT. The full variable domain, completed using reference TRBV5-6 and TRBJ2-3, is DAGVTQSPTHLIKTRGQQVTLRCSPKSGHDTVSWYQQALGQGPQFIFQYYEEEERQRGNFPDRFSGHQFPNYSSELNVNALLLGDSALYLCASSTVAGGLTDTQYFGPGTRLTVL.

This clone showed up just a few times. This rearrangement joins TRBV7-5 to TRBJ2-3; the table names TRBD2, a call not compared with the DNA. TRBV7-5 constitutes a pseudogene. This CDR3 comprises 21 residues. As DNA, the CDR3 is TGTGTCAGAAGCTCCTGGCCTCGAGCAGCGGGGGCCTACTTTAGCACAGATACGCAGTATTTT. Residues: CVRSSWPRAAGAYFSTDTQYF.

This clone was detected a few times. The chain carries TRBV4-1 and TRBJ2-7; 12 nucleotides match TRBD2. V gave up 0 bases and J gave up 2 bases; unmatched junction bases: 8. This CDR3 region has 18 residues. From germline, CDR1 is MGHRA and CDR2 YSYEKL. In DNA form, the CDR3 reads TGCGCCAGCAGCCAAGAAGTCTCCAGGACTAGCGGGGCCTACGAGCAGTACTTC. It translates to CASSQEVSRTSGAYEQYF.

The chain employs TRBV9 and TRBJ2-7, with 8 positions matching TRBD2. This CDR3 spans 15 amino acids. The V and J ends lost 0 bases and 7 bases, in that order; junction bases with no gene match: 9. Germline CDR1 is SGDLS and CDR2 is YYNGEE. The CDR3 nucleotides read TGTGCCAGCAGCGTAGGACGGGGGGGGCGTTGGGAGCAGTACTTC. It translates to CASSVGRGGRWEQYF.

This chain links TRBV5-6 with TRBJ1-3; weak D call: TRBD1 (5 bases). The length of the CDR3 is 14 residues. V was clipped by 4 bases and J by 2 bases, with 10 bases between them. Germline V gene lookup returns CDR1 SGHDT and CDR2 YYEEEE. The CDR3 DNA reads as TGTGCCAGCAGCCTCTGGGGGGCTGGAAACACCATATATTTT. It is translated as CASSLWGAGNTIYF.